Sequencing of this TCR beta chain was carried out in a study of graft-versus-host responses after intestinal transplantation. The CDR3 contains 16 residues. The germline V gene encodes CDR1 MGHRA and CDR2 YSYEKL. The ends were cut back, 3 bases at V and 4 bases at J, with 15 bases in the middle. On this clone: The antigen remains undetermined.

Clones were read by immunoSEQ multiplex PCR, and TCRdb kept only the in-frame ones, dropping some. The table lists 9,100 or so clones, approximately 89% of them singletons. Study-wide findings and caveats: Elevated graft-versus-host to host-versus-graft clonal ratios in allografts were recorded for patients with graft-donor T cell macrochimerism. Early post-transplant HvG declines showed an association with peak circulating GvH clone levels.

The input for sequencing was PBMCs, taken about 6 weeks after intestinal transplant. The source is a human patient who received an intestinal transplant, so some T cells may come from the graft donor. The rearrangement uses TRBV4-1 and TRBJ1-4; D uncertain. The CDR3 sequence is CASSHFPGLFNEKLFF. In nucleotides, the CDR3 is TGCGCCAGCAGCCATTTTCCAGGCCTCTTTAATGAAAAACTGTTTTTT.